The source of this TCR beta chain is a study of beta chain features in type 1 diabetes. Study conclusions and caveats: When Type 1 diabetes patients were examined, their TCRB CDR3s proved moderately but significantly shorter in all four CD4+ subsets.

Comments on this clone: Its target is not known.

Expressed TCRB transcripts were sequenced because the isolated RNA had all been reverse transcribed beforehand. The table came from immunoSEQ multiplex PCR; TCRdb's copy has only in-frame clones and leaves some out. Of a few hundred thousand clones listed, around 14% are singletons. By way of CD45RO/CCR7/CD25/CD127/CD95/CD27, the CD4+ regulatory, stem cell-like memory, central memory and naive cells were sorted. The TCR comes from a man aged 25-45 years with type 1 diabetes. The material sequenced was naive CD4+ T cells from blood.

The CDR3 is CSVERGRGTEAFF. In DNA, the CDR3 is TGCAGCGTTGAAAGGGGGCGTGGCACTGAAGCTTTCTTT. The V gene is TRBV29-1, the J gene TRBJ1-1; TRBD1 agrees at 7 bases. The CDR3 contains 13 residues. CDR1 and CDR2 from the germline V gene are SQVTM and ANQGSEA. Trimming took 2 bases from V and 4 from J; bases not matched to a gene: 4.